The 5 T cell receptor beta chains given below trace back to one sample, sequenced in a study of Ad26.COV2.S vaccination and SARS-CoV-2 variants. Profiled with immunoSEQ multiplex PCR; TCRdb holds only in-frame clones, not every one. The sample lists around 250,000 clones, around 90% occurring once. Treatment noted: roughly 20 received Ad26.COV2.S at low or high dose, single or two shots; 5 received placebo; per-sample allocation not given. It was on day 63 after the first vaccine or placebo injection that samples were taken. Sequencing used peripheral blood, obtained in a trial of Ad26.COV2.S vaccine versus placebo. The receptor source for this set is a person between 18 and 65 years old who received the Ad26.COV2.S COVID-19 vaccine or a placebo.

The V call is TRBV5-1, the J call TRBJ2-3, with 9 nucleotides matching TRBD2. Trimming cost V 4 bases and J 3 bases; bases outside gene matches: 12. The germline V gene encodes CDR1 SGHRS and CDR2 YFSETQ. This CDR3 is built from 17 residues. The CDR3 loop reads CASSPLIEAGGTDTQYF. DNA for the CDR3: TGCGCCAGCAGCCCCCTGATTGAAGCGGGAGGAACAGATACGCAGTATTTT.

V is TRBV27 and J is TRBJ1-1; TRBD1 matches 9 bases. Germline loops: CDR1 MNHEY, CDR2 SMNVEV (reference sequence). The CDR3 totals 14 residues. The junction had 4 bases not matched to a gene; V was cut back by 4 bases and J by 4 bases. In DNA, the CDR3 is TGTGCCAGCAGTTCGGACAGGGGCGGCACTGAAGCTTTCTTT. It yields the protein CASSSDRGGTEAFF.

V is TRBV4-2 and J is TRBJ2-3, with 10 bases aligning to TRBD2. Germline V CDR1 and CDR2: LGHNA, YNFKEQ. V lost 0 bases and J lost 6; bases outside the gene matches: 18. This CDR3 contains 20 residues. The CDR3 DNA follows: TGTGCCAGCAGCCAAGATATTTCCCCCCGAGCGGGAGGGTTTCTGGATACGCAGTATTTT. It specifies CASSQDISPRAGGFLDTQYF.

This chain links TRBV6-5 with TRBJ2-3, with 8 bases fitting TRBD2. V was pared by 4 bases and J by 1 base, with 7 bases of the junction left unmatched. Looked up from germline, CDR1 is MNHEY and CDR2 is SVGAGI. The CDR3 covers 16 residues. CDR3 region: CASSLTGGKRTDTQYF. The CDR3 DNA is TGTGCCAGCAGTTTAACGGGAGGGAAGCGCACAGATACGCAGTATTTT.

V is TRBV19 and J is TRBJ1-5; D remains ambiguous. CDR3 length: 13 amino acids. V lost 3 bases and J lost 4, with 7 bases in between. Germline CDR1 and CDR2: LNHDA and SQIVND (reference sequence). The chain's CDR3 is CASSIGGNQPQHF. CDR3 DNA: TGTGCCAGTAGTATCGGCGGAAATCAGCCCCAGCATTTT. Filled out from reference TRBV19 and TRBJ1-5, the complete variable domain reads DGGITQSPKYLFRKEGQNVTLSCEQNLNHDAMYWYRQDPGQGLRLIYYSQIVNDFQKGDIAEGYSVSREKKESFPLTVTSAQKNPTAFYLCASSIGGNQPQHFGDGTRLSIL.